This TCR beta chain is from a study of cytomegalovirus exposure and HLA in healthy donors. Study-level results: A later analysis appeared to link common viral pathogens to several of the most significant clusters. Presence/absence analysis assumed near-uniform sequencing depth across donors. Trimming of TCR beta V- and J-genes showed a link, identified in a later analysis, to a missense DCLRE1C variant.

On this clone: What it binds is not known.

The CDR3 spans 16 residues. Germline assignment: CDR1 SGHAT and CDR2 FQNNGV. V shed 1 base and J shed 3 bases, with 14 bases lying between them. Vbeta (60) and Jbeta (13) primers were used in the PCR. Profiled with immunoSEQ multiplex PCR; TCRdb holds only in-frame clones, not every one. The sample shows approximately 120,000 clones, 70% to 80% of them seen only once. J is TRBJ2-3 and V is TRBV11-2; maybe TRBD2 (7 bases). The receptor was derived from a man aged 40-50 years in good health and CMV-seronegative. Sequences were obtained from PBMCs. The CDR3: CASSLGRGAGTDTQYF. The DNA of the CDR3 is TGTGCCAGCAGCTTAGGTCGGGGGGCTGGGACAGATACGCAGTATTTT.